This T cell receptor beta chain was identified during a study of cytomegalovirus exposure and HLA in healthy donors (dated by TCRdb to the late 2010s). About the full investigation: In an earlier analysis of 587 of the donors, approximately 260 Gb of sequence data and 100 million or so unique TCR beta sequences from 150 million to 200 million T cells were reported. The study aimed to test whether cataloging public T cell receptors could reveal signatures of past pathogen exposure. Donor age, sex, ethnicity and CMV serostatus were compiled alongside the repertoire data. An early release covering some 640 HLA-typed donors comprised about 320 gigabases of sequencing data and roughly 85 million unique TCR sequences. Every discovery cohort repertoire had been produced on one sequencing platform. The genetic ancestry cluster associated with self-reported Caucasian donors included approximately 85% of the roughly 400 genotyped donors. A handful of DR-DQ haplotypes were handled as single units for association and clustering because linkage in the cohort was strong. HLA typing covered class I and class II loci at four-digit resolution. Rather than using new phenotypic data, the later analysis identified candidate immune exposures from TCR beta sequences and from how often those sequences occurred across donors. An earlier analysis of a few hundred of the donors applied high-throughput TCR beta sequencing to assess whether each TCR beta V gene segment acted as functional or pseudogenic. Along with the 666-subject first cohort, a separate validation cohort of around 120 different subjects was used. High-throughput TCR immunosequencing, statistical association of individual TCRs with disease status, and machine learning were combined to predict cytomegalovirus infection status. Among some 400 genotyped donors of the cohort, an average of around 250,000 unique TCR beta nucleotide sequences was sequenced per donor, of which about 18% were non-productive. Genome-wide SNP genotypes for about 65% of the roughly 670 donors were used in a later genetic analysis, which treated that subset as a discovery cohort. The study profiled the T cell repertoires of hundreds of subjects by immunosequencing and related them to cytomegalovirus serostatus. To study patterns of TCR occurrence, a later analysis re-analyzed previously published TCR beta repertoires from around 700 donors and added high-resolution HLA genotyping. Typing coverage differed by locus: A, B, C, DRB1 and DQB1 were typed in about 620-630 donors, DQA1 in approximately 520, DPA1 in roughly 590, and DPB1 in around 440.

Turning to this clone: Its antigen target is currently unknown. One junction end disagrees with the germline gene, perhaps due to a read error.

Library preparation used the immunoSEQ multiplex PCR assay. The multiplex PCR relied on a mix of 60 forward primers for TCR Vbeta segments and 13 reverse primers for TCR Jbeta segments. The CDR3 region of rearranged TCR beta genes was amplified from genomic DNA with a multiplex PCR assay. The Illumina HiSeq System was used to sequence the amplified TCR beta libraries as 87-base-pair reads. The original methods were these. A later analysis counted tens of millions of unique TCR beta chains across the 666 repertoires, and 10 million to 11 million of these chains were shared by at least two donors. Raw reads were error-corrected and collapsed into unique sequences with a nearest-neighbor algorithm that merged closely related sequences to remove PCR and sequencing errors. To assign V, D and J gene segments, CDR3 sequences were aligned to IMGT reference sequences. For a sequence to be retained, at least a six-nucleotide match to both a V gene segment and a J gene segment was required. Rearrangements were classified as productive when the CDR3 lacked stop codons and remained in frame with V and J, and all other rearrangements were classified as non-productive. CDR3 was defined by IMGT convention, running from the second conserved V-encoded cysteine to the conserved J-encoded phenylalanine. The earlier analysis of about 570 of the donors excluded any sequence lacking an unambiguous match to a single V gene segment. An earlier analysis of 587 of the donors classified V segments as functional when productive rearrangements were above 56.7% and as segregating when the standard deviation between donors was above 5%. To diagnose cytomegalovirus status from the catalog of TCR beta chain sequences, a statistical classification framework was built. A later analysis assigned V and J genes by comparing TCR nucleotide sequences with IMGT/GENE-DB human TR gene sequences. A later analysis assigned CDR3 sequences and most-parsimonious VDJ recombination scenarios with the TCRdist pipeline. In a later analysis, each TCR beta chain was defined by its CDR3 amino acid sequence together with its V-gene family, and reads lacking a unique V-gene family were excluded. A later analysis removed 550 to 650 highly shared, low-generation-probability nucleotide sequences to deal with suspected cross-contamination and a sequencing artifact. In a later analysis, a clonal expansion index was calculated for each public chain from normalized within-repertoire ranks of inferred template counts. In a later analysis, generation probabilities were computed using a VDJ recombination model fitted to out-of-frame rearrangements, and the results were checked against IGoR. In a later analysis, TCR-TCR, TCR-HLA and TCR-CMV co-occurrence was scored with hypergeometric tests, and a repertoire-size bias correction was applied to TCR pairs. A later analysis estimated false discovery rates by permuting HLA or CMV assignments 20 times. A later analysis grouped co-occurring TCRs with DBSCAN, adding TCRdist sequence similarity when clustering within HLA-allele-positive subsets. Co-occurrence clustering excluded repertoires with fewer than 30,000 or more than 120,000 public chains, plus five with anomalous nucleotide sharing. The table comes from immuneACCESS by way of TCRdb, which keeps in-frame sequences with V and J called. Part of the clones is missing from these tables; in studies checked, under half for an unresolved V gene and the rest for unknown reasons. V and J calls and clone size are as listed in that table; D and trimming were resolved from the DNA. The sample yields about 96,000 clones; under 85% were counted once. 13% to 15% of the sample rests with the top ten.

The cohort consisted of fewer than 700 healthy bone marrow donors. All cohort members were sampled while nominally healthy, although unrecorded immune exposures were likely present. The donor tested CMV seropositive and was one of the 289 seropositive cohort members. Every donor gave a peripheral blood sample, and the peripheral blood mononuclear cells from that sample were used for TCR beta sequencing. The Qiagen DNeasy Blood Extraction Kit was used to extract genomic DNA from the blood cell samples. CDR1 and CDR2 (SEHNR, FQNEAQ) derive from the germline V gene (reference sequence). The CDR3 has 15 amino acids, counting the end cysteine and phenylalanine. The read is trimmed to its CDR3 DNA, 45 bases read in frame from base 1. Summary of the overall study and its limitations: In a later analysis, most CMV-associated TCR beta chains were found to appear HLA-restricted, with HLA associations seemingly driven largely by CMV exposure. In a later analysis, HLA-associated TCR beta chains showed more clonal expansion and lower generation probabilities than non-associated chains that were equally common. A total of 164 TCR beta chains were listed by the study as associated with cytomegalovirus. The only immune exposure information available for the cohort was CMV serostatus. Linkage disequilibrium might explain the correlated functional status among segregating V segments, but an unknown experimental factor could not be ruled out. A later analysis reported that several top co-occurrence clusters appeared linked to parvovirus B19, influenza, CMV and Epstein-Barr virus. Because some donors lacked HLA typing at each locus, the association tests relied only on the typed subset. Because counts were too low, approximately 15 rarely observed V segments, including chromosome 9 orphons, were excluded from the earlier analysis of fewer than 650 of the donors. Roughly uniform sequencing depth across donors was assumed in presence/absence analyses, although this assumption may not hold. A further reported finding was that TCR beta sequences accurately predicted the HLA-A and HLA-B alleles for most subjects in the first cohort. This cohort had only TCR beta chains sequenced, and the lack of alpha or paired-chain data limited which features could be detected. In a later analysis, TCR association rates were found to vary across HLA loci, with the most associated TCRs seen for DRB1 alleles and the fewest for HLA-C alleles. In vitro tests confirmed that a few of the cytomegalovirus-associated TCR beta chains recognize cytomegalovirus antigens. While some public TCRs were present in many individuals, most TCR sequences turned up only very rarely across donors. In both the original and validation cohorts, the classifier was reported to diagnose cytomegalovirus status with high specificity and sensitivity. Because the 87-base-pair reads could not distinguish some IMGT-functional V segments, including TRBV6-2 and TRBV6-3, those segments were excluded. In a later genetic analysis, fewer N-insertions in productive TCRs were reported among donors in an Asian-associated ancestry cluster than the roughly 640-donor mean. An association between a missense DCLRE1C variant and V-gene and J-gene trimming of TCR beta chains was found in a later genetic analysis and replicated in an independent cohort. A cluster of highly shared sequence variants was judged likely to be a technical artifact of the sequencing pipeline. According to the authors, the approach could potentially be generalized to other disease states and immunological phenotypes. Broadly in line with IMGT annotations, most TCR beta V segments showed up in productive rearrangements about 87% or about 30% of the time in an earlier analysis of about 500 of the donors. Strong co-occurrence of HLA alleles, especially DR and DQ, made assigning TCR associations to individual alleles difficult. In a later analysis, about 17,000 TCR beta sequences were associated with specific HLA alleles at a false discovery rate of 0.05.

The sequenced material came from PBMCs. The sequence joins TRBV7-9 to TRBJ2-7; 11 nucleotides in the junction match TRBD1. The source of this sequence is a woman between 65 and 79 years old in good health and CMV-seropositive. Here the CDR3 is given as CSSSSSGTGGGEQYF. The nucleotide sequence reads as follows: TGTTCCAGCAGCTCGTCCGGGACAGGGGGAGGCGAGCAGTACTTC.